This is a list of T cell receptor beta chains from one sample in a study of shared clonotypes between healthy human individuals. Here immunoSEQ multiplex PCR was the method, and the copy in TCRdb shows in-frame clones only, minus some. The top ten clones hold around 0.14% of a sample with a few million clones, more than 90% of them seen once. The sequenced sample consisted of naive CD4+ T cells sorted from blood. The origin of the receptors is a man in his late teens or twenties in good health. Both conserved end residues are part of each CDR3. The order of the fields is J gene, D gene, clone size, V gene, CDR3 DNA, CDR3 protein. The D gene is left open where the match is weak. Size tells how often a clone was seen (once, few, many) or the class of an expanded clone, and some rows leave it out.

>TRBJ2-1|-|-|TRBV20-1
TGCAGTGCCCTGGCCAATGAGCAGTTCTTC
CSALANEQFF
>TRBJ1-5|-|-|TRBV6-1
TGTGCCAGCAGTGAACAGGGGTCAAGCAATCAGCCCCAGCATTTT
CASSEQGSSNQPQHF
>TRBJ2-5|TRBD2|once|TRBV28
TGTGCCAGCAGTTCGGCTAGCGGGGGGTTCCAAGAGACCCAGTACTTC
CASSSASGGFQETQYF
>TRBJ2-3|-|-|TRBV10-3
TGTGCCATCACCCGAGGGGATGGGGGGGCCGCAGATACGCAGTATTTT
CAITRGDGGAADTQYF
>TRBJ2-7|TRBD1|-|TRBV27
TGTGCCAGCAGTCCCACGCCCGGACAGGCATCCTACGAGCAGTACTTC
CASSPTPGQASYEQYF
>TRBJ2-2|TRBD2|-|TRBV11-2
TGTGCCAGCAGCCCCTCCGCTAGCGGCACCGGGGAGCTGTTTTTT
CASSPSASGTGELFF
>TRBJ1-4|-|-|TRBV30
TGTGCCTGGAGTGTACTCTCGTGGGAGAAACTGTTTTTT
CAWSVLSWEKLFF
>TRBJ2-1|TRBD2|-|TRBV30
TGTGCCTGGAATAGCGGGAGCTCGTCCTACAATGAGCAGTTCTTC
CAWNSGSSSYNEQFF
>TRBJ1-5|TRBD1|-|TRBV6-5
TGTGCCAGTAAACAGGGGACGGGCAATCAGCCCCAGCATTTT
CASKQGTGNQPQHF
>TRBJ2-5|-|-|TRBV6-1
TGTGCCAGCATAAACCCCCCACTGACCCAGTACTTC
CASINPPLTQYF
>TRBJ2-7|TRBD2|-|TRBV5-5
TGTGCCAGCACCTCGTTTCCGAGCGGGGGAGGGGAGCAGTACTTC
CASTSFPSGGGEQYF
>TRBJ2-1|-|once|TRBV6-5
TGTGCCAGCAGTTACGACGGGGTTGGGCAGTTCTTC
CASSYDGVGQFF
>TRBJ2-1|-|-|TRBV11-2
TGTGCCAGCAGCTTAAGAGGGAGTTTGAACAATGAGCAGTTCTTC
CASSLRGSLNNEQFF
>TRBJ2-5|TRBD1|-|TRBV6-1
TGTGCCAGCACGCGACAGGGGACGGAAGAGACCCAGTACTTC
CASTRQGTEETQYF
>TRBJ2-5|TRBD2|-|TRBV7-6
TGTGCCAGCAGCTTAGTCCCACTAGCGGGACGCGAGACCCAGTACTTC
CASSLVPLAGRETQYF
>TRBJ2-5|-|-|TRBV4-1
TGCGCCAGCAGCTCATCAAAGGGCGGCGAGACCCAGTACTTC
CASSSSKGGETQYF
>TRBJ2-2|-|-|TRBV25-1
TGTGCCAGCAGTGAATTGGAGGGAGCGGAAACCGGGGAGCTGTTTTTT
CASSELEGAETGELFF
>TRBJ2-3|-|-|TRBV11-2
TGTGCCAGCAGCGCCAGGTCGCTAGGGGGGGCAGATACGCAGTATTTT
CASSARSLGGADTQYF
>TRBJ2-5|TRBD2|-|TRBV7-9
TGTGCCAGCAACCCCCGCTCACTAGCGGGAGGTAGGGAGACCCAGTACTTC
CASNPRSLAGGRETQYF
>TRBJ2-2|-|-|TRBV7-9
TGTGCCAGCAGCAGAGCAGGGTCCGGGGAGCTGTTTTTT
CASSRAGSGELFF
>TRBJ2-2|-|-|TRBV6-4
TGTGCCAGCAGCGGACAGCCCAACACCGGGGAGCTGTTTTTT
CASSGQPNTGELFF
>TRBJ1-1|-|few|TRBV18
TGTGCCAGCTCACCGCAGGACAAGAACACTCGAGCTTTCTTT
CASSPQDKNTRAFF
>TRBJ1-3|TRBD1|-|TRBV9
TGTGCCAGCAGCGTAGGCGGGACAGGGGGAAACACCATATATTTT
CASSVGGTGGNTIYF
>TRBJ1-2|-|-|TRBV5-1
TGCGCCAGCAGCGCCGGGACAACGGCCCTCCCGGGGTACGATTTC
CASSAGTTALPGYDF
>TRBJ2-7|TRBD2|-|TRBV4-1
TGCGCCAGCAGCCGGTCGACTAGCGGGACCTACGAGCAGTACTTC
CASSRSTSGTYEQYF
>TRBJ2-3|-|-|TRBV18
TGTGCCAGCTCACCGATTGGTAACACAGATACGCAGTATTTT
CASSPIGNTDTQYF
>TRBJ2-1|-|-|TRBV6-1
TGTGCCAGCAGTGATGGCAGGGTCAATGAGCAGTTCTTC
CASSDGRVNEQFF
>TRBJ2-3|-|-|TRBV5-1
TGCGCCAGCAGCTTGGCCGGGACTGGATTCACAGATACGCAGTATTTT
CASSLAGTGFTDTQYF
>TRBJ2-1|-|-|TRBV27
TGTGCCAGCAGGGGCTCTAAAGGTGATGAGCAGTTCTTC
CASRGSKGDEQFF
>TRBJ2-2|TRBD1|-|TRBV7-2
TGTGCCAGCAGACGAGACAGGGACACCGGGGAGCTGTTTTTT
CASRRDRDTGELFF
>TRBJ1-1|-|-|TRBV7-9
TGTGCCAGCAGGGCGTCTTCAGCTACCCCGGGGGGTGAAGCTTTCTTT
CASRASSATPGGEAFF
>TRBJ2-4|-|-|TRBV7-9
TGTGCCAGCAGCCAAGACAATATGCCCGGGTACTTC
CASSQDNMPGYF
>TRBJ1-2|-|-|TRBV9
TGTGCCAGCAGCGTAGGATCAGCTAACTATGGCTACACCTTC
CASSVGSANYGYTF
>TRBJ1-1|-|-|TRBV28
TGTGCCAGCAGCAACGGGGGGAAGAACACTGAAGCTTTCTTT
CASSNGGKNTEAFF
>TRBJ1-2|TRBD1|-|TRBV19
TGTGCCAGTACCGATCTGGGACAGGGCCATGGCTACACCTTC
CASTDLGQGHGYTF
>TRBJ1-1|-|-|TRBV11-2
TGTGCCAGCAGCTTAGTGGCAGGGGTCACTGAAGCTTTCTTT
CASSLVAGVTEAFF
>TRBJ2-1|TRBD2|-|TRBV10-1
TGCGCCAGCAGTGAACTAGCGGGGGGAAATGAGCAGTTCTTC
CASSELAGGNEQFF
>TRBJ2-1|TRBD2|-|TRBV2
TGTGCCAGCAGTGGACTAGCGGGGCTTTATGAGCAGTTCTTC
CASSGLAGLYEQFF
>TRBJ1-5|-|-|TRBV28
TGTGCCAGCAGTTTGAGTCAGTCCAATCAGCCCCAGCATTTT
CASSLSQSNQPQHF
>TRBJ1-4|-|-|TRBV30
TGTGCCTGGTCGGGTCAGGCTAATGAAAAACTGTTTTTT
CAWSGQANEKLFF
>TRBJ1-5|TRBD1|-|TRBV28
TGTGCCAGCAACTACGGGACAGGGTCGGGGGGTCAGCCCCAGCATTTT
CASNYGTGSGGQPQHF
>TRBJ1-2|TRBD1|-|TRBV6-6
TGTGCCAGCAGTTACCCGTCGACAGGGCGCGTAGGCTATACCTTC
CASSYPSTGRVGYTF
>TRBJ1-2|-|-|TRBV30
TGTGCCTGGAGTGTCGACAGCCCTAACTATGGCTACACCTTC
CAWSVDSPNYGYTF
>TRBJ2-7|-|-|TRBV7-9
TGTGCCAGCAGCTTTCAGGGACAAGGGTACGAGCAGTACTTC
CASSFQGQGYEQYF